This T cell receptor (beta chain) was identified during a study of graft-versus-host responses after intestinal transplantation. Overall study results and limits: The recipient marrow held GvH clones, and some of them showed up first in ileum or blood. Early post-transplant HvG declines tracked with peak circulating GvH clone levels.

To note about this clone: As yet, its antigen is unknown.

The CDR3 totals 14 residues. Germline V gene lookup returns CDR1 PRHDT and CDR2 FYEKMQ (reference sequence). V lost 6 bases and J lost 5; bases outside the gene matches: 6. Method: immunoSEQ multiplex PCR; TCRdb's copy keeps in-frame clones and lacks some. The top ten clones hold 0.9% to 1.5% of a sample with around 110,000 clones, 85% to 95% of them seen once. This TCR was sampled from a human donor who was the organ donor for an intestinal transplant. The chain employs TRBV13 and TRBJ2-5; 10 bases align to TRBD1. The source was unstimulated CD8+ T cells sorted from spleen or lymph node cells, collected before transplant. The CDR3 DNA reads TGTGCCAGCAGTCCCGACAGGGGGCCGGAGACCCAGTACTTC. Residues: CASSPDRGPETQYF.